This TCR beta chain came from a study of control samples from healthy donors and cancer patients. Profiled with immunoSEQ multiplex PCR; TCRdb holds only in-frame clones, not every one. This table holds approximately 150,000 clones, 91% found once. This CDR3 has 11 residues. Germline CDR1 reads SGHDN; CDR2 reads FVKESK. V was cut by 4 bases and J by 7 bases, with 8 bases left in between. The rearrangement links TRBV14 to TRBJ2-7, with a weak D call TRBD1 (5 bases). Sample: blood. This sequence originates from a man aged 30 to 45 in good health. Here the CDR3 reads CASSLTGEQYF. The CDR3 DNA sequence: TGTGCCAGCAGCCTTACAGGAGAGCAGTACTTC.